Below, one T cell receptor (beta chain) is given with its context. This sample stems from a study of regulatory T cells in long-lasting Graves disease. The time point here: newly diagnosed GD, antithyroid drugs for less than 3 months. PBMCs provided the RNA from which the TCR library was made. In germline, CDR1 is PRHDT, CDR2 FYEKMQ (reference sequence). CDR3 length: 17 amino acids. The trim removed 5 bases at V and 4 bases at J, leaving 7 bases unmatched. Arm-PCR of CDR3 regions and iRepertoire HTBI primers were used to build TCR beta libraries. TCRdb re-called the multiplex PCR reads with MiXCR, one entry per CDR3 protein. The sample yields hundreds of thousands of distinct CDR3 sequences, about 11% seen once. This sample was also put to use in a study of T cells in Graves' hyperthyroidism and ophthalmopathy. From that paper: Each diagnosis was grounded in clinical symptoms, serum thyroxine and TRAb, thyroid ultrasound, and orbital computed tomography.

The clonotype comes from a woman aged 30 to 39 with Graves disease. The starting material was peripheral blood mononuclear cells (PBMCs), obtained at new diagnosis, from a patient treated with antithyroid drugs. V and J are TRBV13 and TRBJ2-2; 13 bases line up with TRBD2. In DNA, the CDR3 is TGTGCCAGCAGCACCACTAGCGGGAGGGTATCCACCGGGGAGCTGTTTTTT. The encoded protein is CASSTTSGRVSTGELFF.